Listed below are T cell receptor beta chains from one sample, sequenced in a study of blood T cell repertoires in COVID-19. Profiled with immunoSEQ multiplex PCR; TCRdb holds only in-frame clones, not every one. Of some 98,000 clones listed, approximately 80% were seen once; the top ten hold more than 20%. Material for sequencing was peripheral blood. The receptor source for this set is a man aged 60-69 years with acute or convalescent COVID-19. The CDR3 runs from the conserved cysteine through the conserved F or W. Each record gives: J gene, V gene, D gene, clone size, CDR3 DNA, CDR3 protein. The D gene is left open where the match is weak. Where a row states a size, it is once, few, many or the class of an expanded clone; other rows omit it.

TRBJ2-7	TRBV11-2	.	.	TGTGCCAGCAGCTTAGAAGCCGGTCCCTACGAGCAGTACTTC	CASSLEAGPYEQYF
TRBJ2-3	TRBV19	TRBD2	.	TGTGCCAGTAGTATTACTAGCGGGGGGGTAGATACGCAGTATTTT	CASSITSGGVDTQYF
TRBJ2-1	TRBV9	TRBD1	.	TGTGCCAGCAGCGTCCTCCCGGAGGCAGGGGGATTGGCTTACAATGAGCAGTTCTTC	CASSVLPEAGGLAYNEQFF
TRBJ2-4	TRBV28	TRBD2	.	TGTGCCAGCACATCGGGGGGAAACATTCAGTACTTC	CASTSGGNIQYF
TRBJ2-7	TRBV5-1	.	.	TGCGCCAGCAGCCCCGAGGGCAGGGGTTACGAGCAGTACTTC	CASSPEGRGYEQYF
TRBJ1-5	TRBV19	TRBD1	few	TGTGCCAGTAGTATGGCCCCCCCTATCCGGGACAGGAAGAATCAGCCCCAGCATTTT	CASSMAPPIRDRKNQPQHF
TRBJ1-6	TRBV18	.	.	TGTGCCAGCTCCCTCGACAGGACGAATAATTCACCCCTCCACTTT	CASSLDRTNNSPLHF
TRBJ1-1	TRBV7-2	.	.	TGTGCCAGCAGCCCATTGGGGGGGATGAACACTGAAGCTTTCTTT	CASSPLGGMNTEAFF
TRBJ2-3	TRBV18	.	.	TGTGCCAGCTCGGACAGAACCACAGATACGCAGTATTTT	CASSDRTTDTQYF
TRBJ2-4	TRBV7-9	TRBD1	once	TGTGCCAGCAGCTTTCAAACTACCGGGACAGGGGGCATTCAGTACTTC	CASSFQTTGTGGIQYF
TRBJ2-3	TRBV4-3	.	.	TGCGCCAGCAGCCAAGATATGTCTGGGAGGGGGGTCCGGGATACGCAGTATTTT	CASSQDMSGRGVRDTQYF
TRBJ1-5	TRBV9	.	.	TGTGCCAGCAGCACCCAGGTTGGCGATCAGCCCCAGCATTTT	CASSTQVGDQPQHF
TRBJ2-1	TRBV13	TRBD2	.	TGTGCCAGCAGCCCCGGGGGGGCGGGGTACAATGAGCAGTTCTTC	CASSPGGAGYNEQFF
TRBJ1-2	TRBV27	TRBD1	few	TGTGCCAGCAGACCTGACAGGGGGGTAAACTATGGCTACACCTTC	CASRPDRGVNYGYTF
TRBJ2-7	TRBV7-9	.	.	TGTGCCAGCAGCTTAGGGATTTCGGGTTTGTGGTACGAGCAGTACTTC	CASSLGISGLWYEQYF
TRBJ1-2	TRBV28	.	once	TGTGCCAGCAGTCTAAAACAGGATGGCTACACCTTC	CASSLKQDGYTF
TRBJ2-3	TRBV3-1/TRBV3-2	.	.	TGTGCCAGCAGCCAAGAACAGACTAGTCTGGGTACAGATACGCAGTATTTT	CASSQEQTSLGTDTQYF
TRBJ1-2	TRBV2	.	.	TGTGCCAGCGGACGGGAGGTTGGGTATGGCTACACCTTC	CASGREVGYGYTF
TRBJ2-1	TRBV7-2	.	.	TGTGCCAGCAGCTTTGCTGGGAGGCTGGGCAATGAGCAGTTCTTC	CASSFAGRLGNEQFF
TRBJ1-2	TRBV4-3	.	.	TGCGCCAGCAGCCAGCAGGAAGGCTGGTATGGCTACACCTTC	CASSQQEGWYGYTF
TRBJ2-5	TRBV9	TRBD1	.	TGTGCCAGCAGCGTAGCTCTGGGACAGGGCCAAGAGACCCAGTACTTC	CASSVALGQGQETQYF
TRBJ1-5	TRBV6-2/TRBV6-3	.	.	TGTGCCAGCAGTTACTCGGCAGGACTGGGCTCTCAGCCCCAGCATTTT	CASSYSAGLGSQPQHF
TRBJ2-4	TRBV29-1	.	.	TGCAGCGTTGGGAGGGGAACCGCCAAAAACATTCAGTACTTC	CSVGRGTAKNIQYF
TRBJ1-5	TRBV4-3	.	.	TGCGCCAGCAGCCCCGGTCTAGGTTGGAGCAATCAGCCCCAGCATTTT	CASSPGLGWSNQPQHF
TRBJ1-2	TRBV7-9	.	.	TGTGCCAGCAGCTTGCAACAGGGAGCCTATGGCTACACCTTC	CASSLQQGAYGYTF
TRBJ1-1	TRBV5-1	.	.	TGCGCCAGCAGCTTACAGGGTTCACTGAACACTGAAGCTTTCTTT	CASSLQGSLNTEAFF
TRBJ2-5	TRBV7-9	.	.	TGTGCCAGCAGCCCACGTATCAGGGAGACCCAGTACTTC	CASSPRIRETQYF
TRBJ2-5	TRBV6-2/TRBV6-3	.	.	TGTGCCAGCAGTTTCCCCAGTATACAAGAGACCCAGTACTTC	CASSFPSIQETQYF
TRBJ1-1	TRBV27	.	.	TGTGCCAGCAGTTTGTCGGGTTCCCTCGGGAACACTGAAGCTTTCTTT	CASSLSGSLGNTEAFF
TRBJ1-1	TRBV7-9	.	few	TGTGCCAGCAGCTTAGAGCGGGTAGAGGGGGAAGCTTTCTTT	CASSLERVEGEAFF
TRBJ2-3	TRBV4-2	TRBD2	.	TGTGCCAGCAGCCAGGAACTAGCGGGGGGAACCACAGATACGCAGTATTTT	CASSQELAGGTTDTQYF
TRBJ2-7	TRBV6-2/TRBV6-3	.	.	TGTGCCAGCAGTTACTTGCCCTTCGGCGGGCGTGCACAGGGCCACGAGCAGTACTTC	CASSYLPFGGRAQGHEQYF
TRBJ1-2	TRBV9	TRBD1	.	TGTGCCAGCAGCGCCTTACGGACAGGGGGCTATGGCTACACCTTC	CASSALRTGGYGYTF
TRBJ2-4	TRBV9	.	.	TGTGCCAGCAGCCCCCAGCCGGACAGGGTCGCACGGGGGGAACGAAACATTCAGTACTTC	CASSPQPDRVARGERNIQYF
TRBJ1-1	TRBV2	.	once	TGTGCCAGCACCAAAGGGGGTGTAGGGACTGAAGCTTTCTTT	CASTKGGVGTEAFF
TRBJ2-1	TRBV5-1	.	.	TGCGCCAGCAGCTCTACAGGGTTGCGCTACAATGAGCAGTTCTTC	CASSSTGLRYNEQFF
TRBJ1-6	TRBV18	.	.	TGTGCCAGCTCACCAGTAAATGGAGGTTCGAATTCACCCCTCCACTTT	CASSPVNGGSNSPLHF
TRBJ1-5	TRBV4-1	TRBD1	.	TGCGCCAGCAGCCAAGCGGGGACAGGGCGTTATCAGCCCCAGCATTTT	CASSQAGTGRYQPQHF
TRBJ1-3	TRBV3-1/TRBV3-2	.	.	TGTGCCAGCAGCCAAGATTCGGCAGCGAGAAACACCATATATTTT	CASSQDSAARNTIYF
TRBJ1-5	TRBV3-1/TRBV3-2	.	.	TGTGCCAGCAGCCTCTCGGGAAGCAATCAGCCCCAGCATTTT	CASSLSGSNQPQHF
TRBJ1-6	TRBV5-1	.	.	TGCGCCAGCAGCGAGCAGGGCCAGTATAATTCACCCCTCCACTTT	CASSEQGQYNSPLHF
TRBJ1-4	TRBV11-2	.	.	TGTGCCAGCAGCCCTACAGGGACGACTAATGAAAAACTGTTTTTT	CASSPTGTTNEKLFF
TRBJ1-5	TRBV28	TRBD1	.	TGTGCCAGCAGTAAGAAGACAGGGGTGAAGCAGCCCCAGCATTTT	CASSKKTGVKQPQHF
TRBJ1-6	TRBV28	TRBD1	.	TGTGCCAGCAGCCGTGACTCGGGACAGAATTCACCCCTCCACTTT	CASSRDSGQNSPLHF